At least ten counts were recorded for the clone carrying this T cell receptor (beta chain). The germline V and J ends were trimmed by 7 bases and 0 bases, with 19 bases remaining between them. The CDR3 has 15 residues. Germline lookup yields CDR1 SQVTM and CDR2 ANQGSEA. MiXCR, run by TCRdb on the 5' RACE reads, gives a single entry per CDR3 protein. The data contain approximately 470,000 distinct CDR3 sequences, 12% to 15% of them singletons. This record comes from a study of identical twins. This sample was also put to use in a study of yellow fever vaccine responses in identical twins.

The receptor was isolated from a young woman in good health. The chain links TRBV29-1 to TRBJ2-7, with a tentative D call TRBD1 (5 bases). Sequencing input: CD4+ T cells sorted from blood. The CDR3 sequence: CSARTRQSSSYEQYF. The CDR3, as DNA: TGCAGCGCCCGAACAAGACAGTCGTCCTCCTACGAGCAGTACTTC.